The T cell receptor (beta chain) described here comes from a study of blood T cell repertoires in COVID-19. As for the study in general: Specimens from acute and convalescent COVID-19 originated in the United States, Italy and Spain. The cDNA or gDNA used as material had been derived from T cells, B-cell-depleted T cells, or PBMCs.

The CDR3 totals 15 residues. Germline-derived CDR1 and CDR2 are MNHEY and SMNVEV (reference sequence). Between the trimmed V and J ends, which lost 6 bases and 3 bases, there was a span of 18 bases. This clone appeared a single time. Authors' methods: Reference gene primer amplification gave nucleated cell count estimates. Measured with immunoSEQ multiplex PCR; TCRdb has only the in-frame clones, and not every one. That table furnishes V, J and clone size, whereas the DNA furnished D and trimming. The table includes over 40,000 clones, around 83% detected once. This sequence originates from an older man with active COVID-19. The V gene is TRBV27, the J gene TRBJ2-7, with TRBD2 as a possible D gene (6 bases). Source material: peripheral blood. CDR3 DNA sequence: TGTGCCAGCAGGCCACTGGCGGGGCCTGTCTACGAGCAGTACTTC. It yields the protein CASRPLAGPVYEQYF.